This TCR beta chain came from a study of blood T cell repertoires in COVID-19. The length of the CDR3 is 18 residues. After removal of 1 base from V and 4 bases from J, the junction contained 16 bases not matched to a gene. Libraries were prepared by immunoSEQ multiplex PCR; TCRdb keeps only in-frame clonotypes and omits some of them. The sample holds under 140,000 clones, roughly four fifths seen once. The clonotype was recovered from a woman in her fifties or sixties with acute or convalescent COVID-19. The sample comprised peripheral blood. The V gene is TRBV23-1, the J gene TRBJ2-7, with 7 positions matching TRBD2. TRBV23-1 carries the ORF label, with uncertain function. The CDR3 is CASSQCHCGRVTAYEQYF. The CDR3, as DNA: TGCGCCAGCAGTCAATGCCACTGTGGGAGGGTAACGGCATACGAGCAGTACTTC.